This TCR beta chain was recorded in a study of response to subunit inactivated influenza vaccine. This clonotype was counted at least ten times. Its target is unknown. The CDR3 is 15 amino acids. The V end lost 0 bases, the J end lost 7 bases, and 13 bases lay between the germline ends. One entry per CDR3 protein results from TCRdb running MiXCR on the RT-PCR reads. The repertoire holds under 200,000 distinct CDR3 sequences, approximately 11% seen once, with under 15% in the top ten. Study observations and caveats: Authors suggested each seasonal flu vaccination may recruit only limited numbers of new T cells.

This sample comprised non-naive T cells sorted from PBMCs, obtained 40 to 50 days after vaccination. The chain has TRBV12-3 or TRBV12-4 and TRBJ2-1, with D uncertain. The clonotype was recovered from a man in his fifties who received an inactivated influenza vaccine. This CDR3 reads CASSLASSRINEQFF. CDR3 DNA: TGTGCCAGCAGTTTAGCTAGTTCAAGGATTAATGAGCAGTTCTTC.